A selection of T cell receptor beta chains follows, all from one sample in a study of blood T cell repertoires in COVID-19. The data were produced by immunoSEQ multiplex PCR, yet TCRdb's version contains in-frame clones alone and is incomplete. The sample lists hundreds of thousands of clones, roughly nine tenths occurring once. The specimen sequenced was PBMCs or T cells enriched from blood (not recorded which). All receptors come from a man aged 30 to 45 who had recovered from COVID-19. Each CDR3 is given with its conserved first and last residue. A D gene is named only where the DNA matches it firmly. Only some rows state a clone size, as once, few, many or a class for expanded clones.

cdr3_length: 14; v_call: TRBV27; j_call: TRBJ1-2; clone_size: -; d_call: -; cdr3_nt: TGTGCCAGCAGCCTTTCACCCGAGGAGGATGGCTACACCTTC; cdr3_aa: CASSLSPEEDGYTF
cdr3_length: 17; v_call: TRBV28; j_call: TRBJ2-2; clone_size: -; d_call: TRBD2; cdr3_nt: TGTGCCAGCAGTTTGGGACTAGCGGGAGGTGCGGCCGGGGAGCTGTTTTTT; cdr3_aa: CASSLGLAGGAAGELFF
cdr3_length: 14; v_call: TRBV11-2; j_call: TRBJ2-4; clone_size: -; d_call: TRBD1; cdr3_nt: TGTGCCAGCAGCCCGGGGACAGTCAAAAACATTCAGTACTTC; cdr3_aa: CASSPGTVKNIQYF
cdr3_length: 12; v_call: TRBV5-6; j_call: TRBJ1-1; clone_size: -; d_call: -; cdr3_nt: TGTGCCAGCCACGGACTGTTCACTGAAGCTTTCTTT; cdr3_aa: CASHGLFTEAFF
cdr3_length: 14; v_call: TRBV9; j_call: TRBJ1-3; clone_size: -; d_call: TRBD1; cdr3_nt: TGTGCCAGCAGCGCGACAGGGCTAGGAAACACCATATATTTT; cdr3_aa: CASSATGLGNTIYF
cdr3_length: 15; v_call: TRBV10-3; j_call: TRBJ1-2; clone_size: -; d_call: TRBD1; cdr3_nt: TGTGCCATCAGTGAGGCACCGGGACAGGACTATGGCTACACCTTC; cdr3_aa: CAISEAPGQDYGYTF
cdr3_length: 15; v_call: TRBV6-5; j_call: TRBJ2-7; clone_size: -; d_call: TRBD1; cdr3_nt: TGTGCCAGCAGCTCCTTGGGACAGGGTCTCTCCGAGCAGTACTTC; cdr3_aa: CASSSLGQGLSEQYF
cdr3_length: 15; v_call: TRBV5-1; j_call: TRBJ2-2; clone_size: -; d_call: TRBD1; cdr3_nt: TGCGCCAGCAGCCGGGGACAGGCACACACCGGGGAGCTGTTTTTT; cdr3_aa: CASSRGQAHTGELFF
cdr3_length: 14; v_call: TRBV7-8; j_call: TRBJ1-2; clone_size: -; d_call: -; cdr3_nt: TGTGCCAGCAGCTTCTTTTTACAGGGCAATGGCTACACCTTC; cdr3_aa: CASSFFLQGNGYTF
cdr3_length: 11; v_call: TRBV20-1; j_call: TRBJ2-7; clone_size: -; d_call: TRBD1; cdr3_nt: TGCAGCGGGACAGGACTCTACGAGCAGTACTTC; cdr3_aa: CSGTGLYEQYF
cdr3_length: 16; v_call: TRBV3-1/TRBV3-2; j_call: TRBJ2-2; clone_size: -; d_call: -; cdr3_nt: TGTGCCAGCAGCCAACGGGGAGCGACCCTCGGCGGGGAGCTGTTTTTT; cdr3_aa: CASSQRGATLGGELFF
cdr3_length: 12; v_call: TRBV27; j_call: TRBJ2-7; clone_size: -; d_call: -; cdr3_nt: TGTGCCACCAGCCAGCGTCCCTACGAGCAGTACTTC; cdr3_aa: CATSQRPYEQYF
cdr3_length: 12; v_call: TRBV7-9; j_call: TRBJ1-4; clone_size: -; d_call: -; cdr3_nt: TGTGCCAGCAGTTACGGTCGTGAAAAACTGTTTTTT; cdr3_aa: CASSYGREKLFF
cdr3_length: 13; v_call: TRBV18; j_call: TRBJ2-5; clone_size: -; d_call: -; cdr3_nt: TGTGCCAGCTCAGCGGGACAGCAAGAGACCCAGTACTTC; cdr3_aa: CASSAGQQETQYF
cdr3_length: 14; v_call: TRBV11-2; j_call: TRBJ1-1; clone_size: -; d_call: TRBD1; cdr3_nt: TGTGCCAGCAGCTGGACAGGGGGGCACACTGAAGCTTTCTTT; cdr3_aa: CASSWTGGHTEAFF
cdr3_length: 16; v_call: TRBV25-1; j_call: TRBJ2-4; clone_size: -; d_call: -; cdr3_nt: TGTGCCAGCAGTGAAGGATCGGGTGTAGCCAAAAACATTCAGTACTTC; cdr3_aa: CASSEGSGVAKNIQYF
cdr3_length: 12; v_call: TRBV3-1/TRBV3-2; j_call: TRBJ1-1; clone_size: -; d_call: TRBD1; cdr3_nt: TGTGCCAGCAGCCAAGACAGGGGGCCAGCTTTCTTT; cdr3_aa: CASSQDRGPAFF
cdr3_length: 19; v_call: TRBV5-1; j_call: TRBJ2-1; clone_size: -; d_call: TRBD2; cdr3_nt: TGCGCCAGCAGCTTGCAAGGGACTAGCGGGAGGGCCTCGTACAATGAGCAGTTCTTC; cdr3_aa: CASSLQGTSGRASYNEQFF
cdr3_length: 17; v_call: TRBV28; j_call: TRBJ1-5; clone_size: -; d_call: -; cdr3_nt: TGTGCCAGCCGAACTGGGGCAGTCGAATATAGCAATCAGCCCCAGCATTTT; cdr3_aa: CASRTGAVEYSNQPQHF
cdr3_length: 14; v_call: TRBV28; j_call: TRBJ1-2; clone_size: -; d_call: -; cdr3_nt: TGTGCCAGCAGTTTTTCGGGAGGGGGATATGGCTACACCTTC; cdr3_aa: CASSFSGGGYGYTF
cdr3_length: 14; v_call: TRBV19; j_call: TRBJ2-5; clone_size: -; d_call: TRBD2; cdr3_nt: TGTGCCAGTAGATTAAGCGGGAGTTTTGAGACCCAGTACTTC; cdr3_aa: CASRLSGSFETQYF
cdr3_length: 13; v_call: TRBV27; j_call: TRBJ2-1; clone_size: once; d_call: TRBD2; cdr3_nt: TGTGCCAGCAGAGAAAGCGGGAGGGATGAGCAGTTCTTC; cdr3_aa: CASRESGRDEQFF
cdr3_length: 15; v_call: TRBV19; j_call: TRBJ1-3; clone_size: -; d_call: -; cdr3_nt: TGTGCCAGTAGTACCTCTCCGTCTTCTGGAAACACCATATATTTT; cdr3_aa: CASSTSPSSGNTIYF
cdr3_length: 14; v_call: TRBV7-9; j_call: TRBJ1-1; clone_size: -; d_call: -; cdr3_nt: TGTGCCAGCAGCTTAGCGCGCGGGGTAACTGAAGCTTTCTTT; cdr3_aa: CASSLARGVTEAFF
cdr3_length: 15; v_call: TRBV6-6; j_call: TRBJ2-4; clone_size: -; d_call: -; cdr3_nt: TGTGCCAGCACCATTGAGGGCACGGCCAAAAACATTCAGTACTTC; cdr3_aa: CASTIEGTAKNIQYF
cdr3_length: 13; v_call: TRBV28; j_call: TRBJ1-4; clone_size: -; d_call: -; cdr3_nt: TGTGCCAGCAGTTGGGGGGGTGAAAAGGAACTGTTTTTT; cdr3_aa: CASSWGGEKELFF
cdr3_length: 13; v_call: TRBV6-6; j_call: TRBJ1-2; clone_size: few; d_call: TRBD1; cdr3_nt: TGTGCCAGCAGTTTCACAGGGGTTCGTGGCTACACCTTC; cdr3_aa: CASSFTGVRGYTF
cdr3_length: 15; v_call: TRBV10-1; j_call: TRBJ2-5; clone_size: -; d_call: TRBD1; cdr3_nt: TGCGCCAGCAGTGAGAGGACAGGGGGCCTCGGGACCCAGTACTTC; cdr3_aa: CASSERTGGLGTQYF
cdr3_length: 15; v_call: TRBV28; j_call: TRBJ2-7; clone_size: few; d_call: -; cdr3_nt: TGTGCCAGCAGTTTACCTACAGGGAGCTCCTACGAGCAGTACTTC; cdr3_aa: CASSLPTGSSYEQYF
cdr3_length: 17; v_call: TRBV30; j_call: TRBJ2-1; clone_size: -; d_call: -; cdr3_nt: TGTGCCTGGAGTGTAAGCAGGGCCCCAATGTCCTACAATGAGCAGTTCTTC; cdr3_aa: CAWSVSRAPMSYNEQFF
cdr3_length: 16; v_call: TRBV5-1; j_call: TRBJ1-1; clone_size: once; d_call: -; cdr3_nt: TGCGCCAGCAGCTTTGCGGTAGACAGATTTGGGAATGAAGCTTTCTTT; cdr3_aa: CASSFAVDRFGNEAFF
cdr3_length: 16; v_call: TRBV30; j_call: TRBJ2-2; clone_size: -; d_call: TRBD2; cdr3_nt: TGTGCCTGGAGTGTACTAGCGGGAGGAACGGCCGGGGAGCTGTTTTTT; cdr3_aa: CAWSVLAGGTAGELFF
cdr3_length: 14; v_call: TRBV2; j_call: TRBJ2-2; clone_size: once; d_call: TRBD2; cdr3_nt: TGTGCCAGCAGTGGACTAGCCAAGTCCGGGGAGCTGTTTTTT; cdr3_aa: CASSGLAKSGELFF
cdr3_length: 17; v_call: TRBV15; j_call: TRBJ2-5; clone_size: -; d_call: TRBD1; cdr3_nt: TGTGCCACCAGCAGAGATACCAGGGGGCTATCGGGAGAGACCCAGTACTTC; cdr3_aa: CATSRDTRGLSGETQYF
cdr3_length: 15; v_call: TRBV9; j_call: TRBJ1-5; clone_size: -; d_call: -; cdr3_nt: TGTGCCAGCAGCGTGGCAGGTGATAGCAATCAGCCCCAGCATTTT; cdr3_aa: CASSVAGDSNQPQHF
cdr3_length: 14; v_call: TRBV10-3; j_call: TRBJ1-1; clone_size: -; d_call: -; cdr3_nt: TGTGCCATCAGTGAGTCTGGGGGGTTCACTGAAGCTTTCTTT; cdr3_aa: CAISESGGFTEAFF
cdr3_length: 17; v_call: TRBV4-1; j_call: TRBJ1-3; clone_size: -; d_call: -; cdr3_nt: TGCGCCAGCAGCCAAGAACCCCCAGAGGCCAGAAGAAACACCATATATTTT; cdr3_aa: CASSQEPPEARRNTIYF
cdr3_length: 13; v_call: TRBV29-1; j_call: TRBJ2-5; clone_size: -; d_call: -; cdr3_nt: TGCAGCGTTGAAACGAACAGCCAAGAGACCCAGTACTTC; cdr3_aa: CSVETNSQETQYF